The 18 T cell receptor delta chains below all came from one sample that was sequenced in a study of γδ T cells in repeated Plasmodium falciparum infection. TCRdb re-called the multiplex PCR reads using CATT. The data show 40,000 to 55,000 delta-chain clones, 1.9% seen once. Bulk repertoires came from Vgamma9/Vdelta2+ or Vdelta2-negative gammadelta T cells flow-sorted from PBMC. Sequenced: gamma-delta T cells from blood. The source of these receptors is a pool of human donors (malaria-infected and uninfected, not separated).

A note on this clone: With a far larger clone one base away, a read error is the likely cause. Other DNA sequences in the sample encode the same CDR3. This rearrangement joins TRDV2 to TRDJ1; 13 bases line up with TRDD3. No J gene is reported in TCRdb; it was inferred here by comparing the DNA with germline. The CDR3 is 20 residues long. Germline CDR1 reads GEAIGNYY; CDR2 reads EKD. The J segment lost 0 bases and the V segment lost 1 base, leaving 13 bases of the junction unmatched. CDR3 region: CACDTILLGDTRAYTDKLIF. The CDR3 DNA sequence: TGTGCCTGTGACACGATATTACTGGGGGATACGAGGGCTTACACCGATAAACTCATCTTT.

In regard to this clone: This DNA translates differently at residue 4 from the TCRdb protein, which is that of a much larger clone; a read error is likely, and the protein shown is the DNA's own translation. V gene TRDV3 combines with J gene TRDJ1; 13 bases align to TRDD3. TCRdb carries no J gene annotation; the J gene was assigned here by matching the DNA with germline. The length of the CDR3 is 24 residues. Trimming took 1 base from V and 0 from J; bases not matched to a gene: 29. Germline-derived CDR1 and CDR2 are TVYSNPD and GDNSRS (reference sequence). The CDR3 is CAFNYPSYLGDVLGDTLYTDKLIF. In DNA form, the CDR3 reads TGTGCCTTTAACTACCCTTCCTACTTAGGGGATGTACTGGGGGATACGCTGTACACCGATAAACTCATCTTT.

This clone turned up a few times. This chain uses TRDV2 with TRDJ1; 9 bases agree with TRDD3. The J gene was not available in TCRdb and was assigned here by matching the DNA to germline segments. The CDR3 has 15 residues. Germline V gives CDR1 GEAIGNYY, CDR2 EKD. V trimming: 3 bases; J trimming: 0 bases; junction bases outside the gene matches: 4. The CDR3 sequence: CACDVLGDYTDKLIF. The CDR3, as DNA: TGTGCCTGTGACGTACTGGGGGACTACACCGATAAACTCATCTTT.

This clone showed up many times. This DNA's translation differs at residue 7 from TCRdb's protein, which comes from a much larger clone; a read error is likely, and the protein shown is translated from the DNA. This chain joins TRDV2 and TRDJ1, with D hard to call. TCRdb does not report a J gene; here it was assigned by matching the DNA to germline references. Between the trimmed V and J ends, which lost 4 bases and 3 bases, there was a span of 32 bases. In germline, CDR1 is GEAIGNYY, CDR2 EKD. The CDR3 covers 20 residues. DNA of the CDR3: TGTGCCTGTGAACCTATGGAGATAGAAAGGGTTCCAAGGGTGGCCGATAAACTCATCTTT. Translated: CACEPMEIERVPRVADKLIF.

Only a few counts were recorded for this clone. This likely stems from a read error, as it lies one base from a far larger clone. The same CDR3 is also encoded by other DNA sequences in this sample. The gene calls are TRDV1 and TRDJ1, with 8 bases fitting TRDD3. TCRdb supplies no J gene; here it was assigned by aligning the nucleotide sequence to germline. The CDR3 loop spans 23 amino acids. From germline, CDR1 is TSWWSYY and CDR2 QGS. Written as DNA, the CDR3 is TGTGCTCTTGGGGAACTAATAGGGATACGCGTACACATCCCTCCCTACTACACTGATAAACTCATCTTT. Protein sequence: CALGELIGIRVHIPPYYTDKLIF.

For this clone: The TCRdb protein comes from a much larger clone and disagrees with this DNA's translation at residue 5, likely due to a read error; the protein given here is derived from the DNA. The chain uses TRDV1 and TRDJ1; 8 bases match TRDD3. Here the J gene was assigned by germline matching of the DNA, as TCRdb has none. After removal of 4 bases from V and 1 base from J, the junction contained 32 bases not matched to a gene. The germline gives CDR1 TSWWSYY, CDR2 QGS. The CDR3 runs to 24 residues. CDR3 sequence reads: CALGGHRWPSPPRTGGPFTDKLIF. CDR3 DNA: TGTGCTCTTGGGGGACATAGGTGGCCCTCCCCTCCTCGTACTGGGGGCCCCTTCACCGATAAACTCATCTTT.

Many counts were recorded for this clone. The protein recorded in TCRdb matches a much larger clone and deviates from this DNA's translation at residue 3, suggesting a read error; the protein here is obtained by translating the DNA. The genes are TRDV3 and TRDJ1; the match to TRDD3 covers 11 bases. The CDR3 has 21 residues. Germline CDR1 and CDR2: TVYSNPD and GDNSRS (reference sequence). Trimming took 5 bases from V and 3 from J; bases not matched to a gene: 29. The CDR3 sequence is CALIINPRYIGGYAVADKLIF. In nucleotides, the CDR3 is TGTGCCCTTATAATTAACCCTCGATACATTGGGGGATACGCTGTAGCCGATAAACTCATCTTT.

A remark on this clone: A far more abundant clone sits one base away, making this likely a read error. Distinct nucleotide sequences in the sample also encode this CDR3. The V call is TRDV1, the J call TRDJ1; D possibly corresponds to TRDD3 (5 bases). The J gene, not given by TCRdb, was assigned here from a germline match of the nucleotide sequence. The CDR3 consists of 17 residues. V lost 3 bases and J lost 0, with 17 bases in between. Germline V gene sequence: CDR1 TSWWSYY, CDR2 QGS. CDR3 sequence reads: CALGELGGIGYTDKLIF. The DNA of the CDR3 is TGTGCTCTTGGGGAGCTAGGCGGGATCGGGTACACCGATAAACTCATCTTT.

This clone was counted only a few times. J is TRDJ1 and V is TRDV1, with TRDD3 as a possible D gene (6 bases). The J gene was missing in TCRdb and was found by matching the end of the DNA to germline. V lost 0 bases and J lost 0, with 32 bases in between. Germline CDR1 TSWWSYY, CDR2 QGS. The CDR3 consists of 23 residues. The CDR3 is CALGELQSSFCIYGGPYTDKLIF. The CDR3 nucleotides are TGTGCTCTTGGGGAACTTCAGTCGTCCTTCTGCATTTATGGGGGGCCTTACACCGATAAACTCATCTTT.

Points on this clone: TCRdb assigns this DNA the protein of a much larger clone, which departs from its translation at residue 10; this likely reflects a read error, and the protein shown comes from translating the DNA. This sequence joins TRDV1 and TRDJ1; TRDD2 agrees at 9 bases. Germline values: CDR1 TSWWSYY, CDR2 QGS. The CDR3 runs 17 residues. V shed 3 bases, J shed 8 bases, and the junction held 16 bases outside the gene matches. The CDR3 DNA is TGTGCTCTTGGGGACCAACCCTTCCTACATCTCTGGGGGAAACTCATCTTT. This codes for CALGDQPFLHLWGKLIF.

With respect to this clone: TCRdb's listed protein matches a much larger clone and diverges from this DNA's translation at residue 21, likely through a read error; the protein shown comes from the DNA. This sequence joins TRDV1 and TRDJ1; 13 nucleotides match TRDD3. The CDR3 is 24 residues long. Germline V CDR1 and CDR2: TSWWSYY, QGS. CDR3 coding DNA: TGTGCTCTTGGAAAAATTTCCTACTTCTACTGGGGGATACGAGGTAAGGGGTACACCGATGAACTCATCTTT. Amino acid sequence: CALGKISYFYWGIRGKGYTDELIF.

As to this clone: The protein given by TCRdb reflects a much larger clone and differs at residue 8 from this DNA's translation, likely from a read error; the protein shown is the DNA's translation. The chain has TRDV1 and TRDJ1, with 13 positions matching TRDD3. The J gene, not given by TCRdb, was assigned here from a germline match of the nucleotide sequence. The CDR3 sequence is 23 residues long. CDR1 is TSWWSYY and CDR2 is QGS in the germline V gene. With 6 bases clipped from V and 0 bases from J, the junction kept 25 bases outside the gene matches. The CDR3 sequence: CALGRFYDSVLGDTLLYTDKLIF. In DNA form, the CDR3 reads TGTGCTCTTGGCCGCTTTTACGATTCGGTACTGGGGGATACGCTCCTGTACACCGATAAACTCATCTTT.

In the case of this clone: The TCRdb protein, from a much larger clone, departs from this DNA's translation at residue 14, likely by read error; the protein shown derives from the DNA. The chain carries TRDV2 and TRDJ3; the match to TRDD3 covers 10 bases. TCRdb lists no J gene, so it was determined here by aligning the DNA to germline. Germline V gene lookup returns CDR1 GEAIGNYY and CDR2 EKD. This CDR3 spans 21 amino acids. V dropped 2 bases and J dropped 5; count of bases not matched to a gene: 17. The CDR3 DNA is TGTGCCTGTGACAAGTTGATGGGGGATACCAAAACGAACCGGGACACCCGACAGATGTTTTTC. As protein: CACDKLMGDTKTNRDTRQMFF.

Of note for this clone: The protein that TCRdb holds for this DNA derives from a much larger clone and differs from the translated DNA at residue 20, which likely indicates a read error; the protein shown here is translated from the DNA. The DNA for the CDR3 is TGTGCTCTTGGGGAAGGTTCGTACTTCCTATCGACATACTGGGGGATACGCTGGTACGCCGATAAACTCATCTTT. This codes for CALGEGSYFLSTYWGIRWYADKLIF. The rearrangement uses TRDV1 and TRDJ1, with 13 positions matching TRDD3. The J gene, left out of TCRdb, was set here by checking the DNA against germline. The CDR3 runs to 25 residues. V shed 2 bases, J shed 3 bases, and the junction held 30 bases outside the gene matches. Germline V CDR1 and CDR2: TSWWSYY, QGS.

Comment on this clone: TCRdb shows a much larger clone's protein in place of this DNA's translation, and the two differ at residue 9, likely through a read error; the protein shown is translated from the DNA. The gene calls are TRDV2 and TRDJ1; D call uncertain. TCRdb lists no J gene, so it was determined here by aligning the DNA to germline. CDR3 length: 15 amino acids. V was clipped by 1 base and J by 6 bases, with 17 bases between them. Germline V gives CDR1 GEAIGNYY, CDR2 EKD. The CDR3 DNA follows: TGTGCCTGTGACACTCGGGGTCCCCAAGGGCATAAACTCATCTTT. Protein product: CACDTRGPQGHKLIF.

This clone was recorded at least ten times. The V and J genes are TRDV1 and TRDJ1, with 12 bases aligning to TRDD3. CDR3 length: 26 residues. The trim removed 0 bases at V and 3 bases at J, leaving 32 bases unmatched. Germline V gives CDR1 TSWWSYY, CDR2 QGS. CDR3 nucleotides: TGTGCTCTTGGGGAACTCGCATTCTTACACGATACCTGGGGGATACGCTCGATGATCGGCCCCGATAAACTCATCTTT. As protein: CALGELAFLHDTWGIRSMIGPDKLIF.

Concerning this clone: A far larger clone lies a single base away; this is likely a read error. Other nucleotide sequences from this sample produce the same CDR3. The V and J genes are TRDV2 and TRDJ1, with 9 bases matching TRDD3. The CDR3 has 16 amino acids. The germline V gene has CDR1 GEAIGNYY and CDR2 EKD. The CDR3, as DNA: TGTGCCTGTCTGGGGGATCCCCGGTCGGAAGGCGATAAGCTCATCTTT. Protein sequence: CACLGDPRSEGDKLIF.

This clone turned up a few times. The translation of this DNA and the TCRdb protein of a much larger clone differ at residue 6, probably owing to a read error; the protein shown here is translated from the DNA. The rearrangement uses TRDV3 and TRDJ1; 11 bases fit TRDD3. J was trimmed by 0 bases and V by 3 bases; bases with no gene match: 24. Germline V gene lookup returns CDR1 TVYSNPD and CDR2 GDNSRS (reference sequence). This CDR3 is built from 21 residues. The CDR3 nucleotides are TGTGCCTTCCCTACTAGGGGAGTGTACTGGGGGATAAGATCGCACACCGATAAACTCATCTTT. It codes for CAFPTRGVYWGIRSHTDKLIF.